This T cell receptor beta chain stems from a study of blood T cell repertoires in COVID-19. Study summary: T cells, B-cell-depleted T cells, or PBMCs provided the cDNA or gDNA that served as material.

V was trimmed by 2 bases and J by 8 bases, leaving 10 bases between them. The CDR3 consists of 14 residues. CDR1 is MGHRA, CDR2 YSYEKL, per germline. Some clones are missing from TCRdb's copy, which holds only in-frame ones; the method was immunoSEQ multiplex PCR. The table lists under 300,000 clones, around 89% of them singletons, with around 1.9% in the top ten. Seattle's cohort entered during active infection and was followed longitudinally. The TCR sequence derives from a woman aged 60 to 75 with COVID-19, enrolled during active disease. The chain employs TRBV4-1 and TRBJ1-6; D is unclear. Input material: peripheral blood. CDR3 sequence: CASSQKDFYSPLHF. CDR3 nucleotides: TGCGCCAGCAGCCAAAAGGACTTCTATTCACCCCTCCACTTT.